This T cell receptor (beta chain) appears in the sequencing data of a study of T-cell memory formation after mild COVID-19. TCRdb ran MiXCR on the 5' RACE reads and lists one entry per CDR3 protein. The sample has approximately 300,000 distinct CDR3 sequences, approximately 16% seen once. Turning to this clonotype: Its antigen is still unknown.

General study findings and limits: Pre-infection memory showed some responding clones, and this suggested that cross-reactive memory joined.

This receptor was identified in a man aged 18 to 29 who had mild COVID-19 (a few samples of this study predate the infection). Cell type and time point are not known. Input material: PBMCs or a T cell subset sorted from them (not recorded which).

The CDR3 loop reads CASSSLATGQSYNEQFF. Here the CDR3 DNA reads TGTGCCAGCAGCTCACTTGCCACGGGACAATCCTACAATGAGCAGTTCTTC. J is TRBJ2-1 and V is TRBV7-8, with D possibly TRBD1 on 6 matching bases. The CDR3 has 17 residues. Germline V gene sequence: CDR1 SGHVS, CDR2 FQNEAQ. The V end was cut by 4 bases, the J end by 1 base, with 17 bases between.